One T cell receptor beta chain is described in this entry. The antigen is unknown. The data were taken from a study of Ad26.COV2.S vaccination and SARS-CoV-2 variants. Across the study: The authors gave Ad26.COV2.S intramuscularly, either once or twice 56 days apart. Study-wide points: There was reportedly substantial breadth in spike-specific CD8+ and CD4+ T cell responses after vaccination. An underestimation of total T cell responses may have resulted from the TCR breadth and depth analyses.

Stated treatment: about 20 received Ad26.COV2.S at low or high dose, single or two shots; 5 received placebo; per-sample allocation not given. Material that was analyzed had been drawn on day 63 after the first vaccine or placebo injection. Generated by immunoSEQ multiplex PCR, the TCRdb table keeps only in-frame clones and is missing some. This sample yields more than 300,000 clones, of which roughly 84% are seen a single time; roughly 2.1% belongs to the top ten. The germline V gene has CDR1 LNHDA and CDR2 SQIVND (reference sequence). This CDR3 comprises 14 residues. The V and J ends lost 4 bases and 2 bases respectively, with 8 bases between them.

The specimen was peripheral blood, collected in a trial of Ad26.COV2.S vaccine versus placebo. The chain combines TRBV19 with TRBJ1-4; tentative D call: TRBD1 (6 bases). The clonotype originates from a person aged 18-65 years who received the Ad26.COV2.S COVID-19 vaccine or a placebo. The CDR3 sequence: CASSTGQTNEKLFF. The DNA of the CDR3 is TGTGCCAGTAGTACTGGACAGACTAATGAAAAACTGTTTTTT.